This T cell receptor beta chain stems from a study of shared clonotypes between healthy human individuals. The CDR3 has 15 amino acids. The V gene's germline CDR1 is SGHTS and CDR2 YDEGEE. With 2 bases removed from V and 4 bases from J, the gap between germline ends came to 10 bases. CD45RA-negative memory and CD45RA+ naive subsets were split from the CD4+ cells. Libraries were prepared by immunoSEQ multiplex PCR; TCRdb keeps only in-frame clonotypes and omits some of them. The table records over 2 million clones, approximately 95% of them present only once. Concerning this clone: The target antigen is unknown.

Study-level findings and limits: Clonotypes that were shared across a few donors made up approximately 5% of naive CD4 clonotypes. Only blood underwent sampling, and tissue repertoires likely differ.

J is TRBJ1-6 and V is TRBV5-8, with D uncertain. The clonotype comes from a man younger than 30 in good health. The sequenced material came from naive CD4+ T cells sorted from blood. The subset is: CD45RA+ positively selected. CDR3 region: CASSFSRGYNSPLHF. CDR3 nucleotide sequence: TGTGCCAGCAGCTTCTCAAGAGGATATAATTCACCCCTCCACTTT.